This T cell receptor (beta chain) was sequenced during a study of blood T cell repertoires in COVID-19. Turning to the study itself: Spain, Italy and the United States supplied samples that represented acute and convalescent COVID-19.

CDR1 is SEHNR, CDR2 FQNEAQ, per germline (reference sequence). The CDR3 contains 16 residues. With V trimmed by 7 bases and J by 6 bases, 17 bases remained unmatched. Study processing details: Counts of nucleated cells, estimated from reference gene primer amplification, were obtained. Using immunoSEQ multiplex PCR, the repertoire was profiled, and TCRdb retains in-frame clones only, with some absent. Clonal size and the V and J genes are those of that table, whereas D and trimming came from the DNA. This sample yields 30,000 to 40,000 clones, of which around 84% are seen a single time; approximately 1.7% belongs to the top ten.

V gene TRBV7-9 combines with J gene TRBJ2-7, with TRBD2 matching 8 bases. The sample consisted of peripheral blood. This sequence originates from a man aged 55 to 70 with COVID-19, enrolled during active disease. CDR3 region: CASTALPTTGGREQYF. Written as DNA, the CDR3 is TGTGCCAGCACGGCCTTACCAACGACGGGGGGGCGCGAGCAGTACTTC.